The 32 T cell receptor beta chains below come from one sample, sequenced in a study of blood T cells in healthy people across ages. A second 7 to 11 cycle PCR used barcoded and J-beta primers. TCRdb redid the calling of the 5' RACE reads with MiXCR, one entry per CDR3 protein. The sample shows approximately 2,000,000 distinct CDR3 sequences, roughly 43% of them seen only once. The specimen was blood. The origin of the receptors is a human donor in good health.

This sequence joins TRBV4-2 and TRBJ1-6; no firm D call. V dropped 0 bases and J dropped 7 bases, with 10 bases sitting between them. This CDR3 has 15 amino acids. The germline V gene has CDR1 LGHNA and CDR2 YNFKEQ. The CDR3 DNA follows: TGTGCCAGCAGCCAAGATTTGGCAGAGAATTCACCCCTCCACTTT. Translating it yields CASSQDLAENSPLHF.

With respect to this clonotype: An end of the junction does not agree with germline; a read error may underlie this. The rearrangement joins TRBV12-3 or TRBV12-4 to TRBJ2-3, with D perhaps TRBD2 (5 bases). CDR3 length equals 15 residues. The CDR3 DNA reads TGTGCCAGCACCTTTTATACGGGATACTCAGATACGCAGGATTTT. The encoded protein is CASTFYTGYSDTQDF.

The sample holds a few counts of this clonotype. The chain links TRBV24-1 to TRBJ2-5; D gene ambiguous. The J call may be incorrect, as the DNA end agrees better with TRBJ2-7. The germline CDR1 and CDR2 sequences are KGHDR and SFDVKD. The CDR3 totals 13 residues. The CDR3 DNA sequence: TGTGCCACCAGTGGGGGTTCCCTCACCGAGCAGTACTTC. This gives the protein CATSGGSLTEQYF.

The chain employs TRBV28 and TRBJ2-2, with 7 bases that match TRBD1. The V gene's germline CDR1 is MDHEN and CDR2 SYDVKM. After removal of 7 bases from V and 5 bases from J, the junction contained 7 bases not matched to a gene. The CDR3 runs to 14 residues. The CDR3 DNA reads TGTGCCAGCAAGACAGGGATTATAACCGGGGAGCTGTTTTTT. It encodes CASKTGIITGELFF. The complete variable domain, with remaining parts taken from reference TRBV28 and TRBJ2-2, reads DVKVTQSSRYLVKRTGEKVFLECVQDMDHENMFWYRQDPGLGLRLIYFSYDVKMKEKGDIPEGYSVSREKKERFSLILESASTNQTSMYLCASKTGIITGELFFGEGSRLTVL.

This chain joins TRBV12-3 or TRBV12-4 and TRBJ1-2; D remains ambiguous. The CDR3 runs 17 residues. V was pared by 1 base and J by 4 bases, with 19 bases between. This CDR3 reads CASSLGPRSGHLYGYTF. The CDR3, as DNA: TGTGCCAGCAGTTTAGGTCCTCGGTCGGGCCACCTCTATGGCTACACCTTC.

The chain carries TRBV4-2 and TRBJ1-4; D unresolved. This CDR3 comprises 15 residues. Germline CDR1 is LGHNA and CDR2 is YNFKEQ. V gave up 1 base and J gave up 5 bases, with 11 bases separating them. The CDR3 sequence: CASSQGHQENEKLFF. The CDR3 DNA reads TGTGCCAGCAGCCAAGGTCATCAGGAAAATGAAAAACTGTTTTTT.

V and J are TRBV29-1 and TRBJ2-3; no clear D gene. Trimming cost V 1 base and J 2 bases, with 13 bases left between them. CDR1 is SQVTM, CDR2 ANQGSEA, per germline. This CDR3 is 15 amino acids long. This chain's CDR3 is CSVEGEQTSTDTQYF. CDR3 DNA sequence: TGCAGCGTTGAAGGAGAACAGACATCCACAGATACGCAGTATTTT.

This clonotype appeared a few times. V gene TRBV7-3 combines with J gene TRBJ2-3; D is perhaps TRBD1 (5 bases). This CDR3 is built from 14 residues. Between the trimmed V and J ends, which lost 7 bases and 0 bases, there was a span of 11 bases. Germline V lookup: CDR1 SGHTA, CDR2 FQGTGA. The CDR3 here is CASKGNPSTDTQYF. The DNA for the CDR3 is TGTGCCAGCAAGGGGAATCCTAGCACAGATACGCAGTATTTT.

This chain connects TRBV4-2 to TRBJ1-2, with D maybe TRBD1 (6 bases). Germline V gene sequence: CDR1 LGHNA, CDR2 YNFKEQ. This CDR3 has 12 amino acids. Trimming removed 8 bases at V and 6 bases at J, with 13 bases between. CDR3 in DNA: TGTGCCAGCGGGGAGACAGGACATGGCTACACCTTC. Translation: CASGETGHGYTF.

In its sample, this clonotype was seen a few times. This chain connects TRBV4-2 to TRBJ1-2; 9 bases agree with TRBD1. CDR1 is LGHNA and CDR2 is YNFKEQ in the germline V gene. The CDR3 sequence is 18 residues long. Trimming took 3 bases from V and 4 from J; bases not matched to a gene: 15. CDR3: CASSQHIQGQGLFYGYTF. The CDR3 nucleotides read TGTGCCAGCAGCCAGCACATACAGGGACAGGGACTTTTCTATGGCTACACCTTC.

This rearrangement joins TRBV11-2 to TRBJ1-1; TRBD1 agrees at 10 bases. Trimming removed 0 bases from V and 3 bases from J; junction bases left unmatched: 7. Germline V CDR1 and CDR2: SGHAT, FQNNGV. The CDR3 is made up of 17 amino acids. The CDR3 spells CASSLDGLGTGDTEAFF. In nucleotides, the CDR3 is TGTGCCAGCAGCTTAGATGGACTCGGGACAGGGGACACTGAAGCTTTCTTT.

CDR3 protein: CASSLVAPTSTDTQYF. CDR3 bases: TGTGCCAGCAGCTTAGTGGCCCCAACCAGCACAGATACGCAGTATTTT. V gene TRBV11-2 combines with J gene TRBJ2-3; D gene unclear. The CDR3 runs to 16 residues. V lost 1 base and J lost 0, with 11 bases in between. Germline-derived CDR1 and CDR2 are SGHAT and FQNNGV.

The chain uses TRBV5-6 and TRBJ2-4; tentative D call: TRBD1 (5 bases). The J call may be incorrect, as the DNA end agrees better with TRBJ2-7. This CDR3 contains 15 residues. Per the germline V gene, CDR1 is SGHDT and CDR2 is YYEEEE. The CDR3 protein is CASSLYQGKVHEQYF. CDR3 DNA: TGTGCCAGCAGCTTGTACCAGGGTAAGGTCCACGAGCAGTACTTC.

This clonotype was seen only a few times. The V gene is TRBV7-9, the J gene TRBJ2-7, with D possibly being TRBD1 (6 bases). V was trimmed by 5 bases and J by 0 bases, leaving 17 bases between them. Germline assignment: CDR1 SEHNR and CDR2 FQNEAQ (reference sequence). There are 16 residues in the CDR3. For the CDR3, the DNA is TGTGCCAGCAGCCATGTGTCGGGACATAGCTCCTACGAGCAGTACTTC. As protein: CASSHVSGHSSYEQYF.

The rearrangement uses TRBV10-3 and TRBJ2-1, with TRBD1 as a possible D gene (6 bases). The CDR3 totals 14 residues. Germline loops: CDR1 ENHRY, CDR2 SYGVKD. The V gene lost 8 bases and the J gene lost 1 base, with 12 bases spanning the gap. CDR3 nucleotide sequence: TGTGCCATCGGGCGAGGGGGTTCCTACAATGAGCAGTTCTTC. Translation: CAIGRGGSYNEQFF.

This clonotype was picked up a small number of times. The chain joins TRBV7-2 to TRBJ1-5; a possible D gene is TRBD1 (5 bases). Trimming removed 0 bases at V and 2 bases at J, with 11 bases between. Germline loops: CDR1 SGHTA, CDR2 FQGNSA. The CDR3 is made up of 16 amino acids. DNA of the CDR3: TGTGCCAGCAGCTTAGCAGTATGGGACGGCAATCAGCCCCAGCATTTT. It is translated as CASSLAVWDGNQPQHF.

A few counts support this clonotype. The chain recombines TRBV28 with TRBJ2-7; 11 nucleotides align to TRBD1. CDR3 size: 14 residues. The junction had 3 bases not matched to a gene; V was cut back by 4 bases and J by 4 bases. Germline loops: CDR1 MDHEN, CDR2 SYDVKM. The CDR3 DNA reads TGTGCCAGCAGTTGGACAGGGGGCGAGTACGAGCAGTACTTC. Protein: CASSWTGGEYEQYF.

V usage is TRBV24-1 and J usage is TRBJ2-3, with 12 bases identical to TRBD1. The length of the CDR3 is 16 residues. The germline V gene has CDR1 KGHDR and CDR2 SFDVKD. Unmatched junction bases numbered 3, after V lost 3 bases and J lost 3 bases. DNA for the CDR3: TGTGCCACCAGTGATCGGGACAGGGGGCGGACAGATACGCAGTATTTT. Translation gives CATSDRDRGRTDTQYF.

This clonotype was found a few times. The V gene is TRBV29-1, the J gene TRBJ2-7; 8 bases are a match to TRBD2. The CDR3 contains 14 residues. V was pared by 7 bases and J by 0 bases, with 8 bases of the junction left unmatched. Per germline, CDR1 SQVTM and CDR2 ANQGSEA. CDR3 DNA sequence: TGCAGCGCCTTGGGGCGGGGGGACTCCTACGAGCAGTACTTC. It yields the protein CSALGRGDSYEQYF.

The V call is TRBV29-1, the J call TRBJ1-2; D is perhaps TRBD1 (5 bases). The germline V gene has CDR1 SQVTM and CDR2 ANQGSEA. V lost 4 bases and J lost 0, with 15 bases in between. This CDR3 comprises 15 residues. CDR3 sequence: CSVALGPISNYGYTF. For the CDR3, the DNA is TGCAGCGTTGCCCTGGGACCTATTTCTAACTATGGCTACACCTTC. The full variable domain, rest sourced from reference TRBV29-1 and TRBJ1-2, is SAVISQKPSRDICQRGTSLTIQCQVDSQVTMMFWYRQQPGQSLTLIATANQGSEATYESGFVIDKFPISRPNLTFSTLTVSNMSPEDSSIYLCSVALGPISNYGYTFGSGTRLTVV.

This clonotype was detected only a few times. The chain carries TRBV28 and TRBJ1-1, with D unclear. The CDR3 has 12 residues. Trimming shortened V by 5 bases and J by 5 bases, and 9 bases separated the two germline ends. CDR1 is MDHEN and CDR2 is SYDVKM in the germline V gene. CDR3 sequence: CASSILWTEAFF. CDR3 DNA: TGTGCCAGCAGTATCCTGTGGACTGAAGCTTTCTTT. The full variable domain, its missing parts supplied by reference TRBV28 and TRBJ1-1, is DVKVTQSSRYLVKRTGEKVFLECVQDMDHENMFWYRQDPGLGLRLIYFSYDVKMKEKGDIPEGYSVSREKKERFSLILESASTNQTSMYLCASSILWTEAFFGQGTRLTVV.

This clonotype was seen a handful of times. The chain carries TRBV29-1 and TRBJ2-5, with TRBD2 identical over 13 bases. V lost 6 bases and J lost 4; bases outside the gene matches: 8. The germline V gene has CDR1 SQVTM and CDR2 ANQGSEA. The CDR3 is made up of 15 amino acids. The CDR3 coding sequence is TGCAGCGTCCGTAGACTAGCGGGGGGCACAGAGACCCAGTACTTC. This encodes CSVRRLAGGTETQYF.

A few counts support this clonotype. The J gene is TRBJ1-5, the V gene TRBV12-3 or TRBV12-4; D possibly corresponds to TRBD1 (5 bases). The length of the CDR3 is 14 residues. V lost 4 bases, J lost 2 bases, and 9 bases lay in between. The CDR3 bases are TGTGCCAGCAGTTGGGGCCCGGGCAATCAGCCCCAGCATTTT. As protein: CASSWGPGNQPQHF.

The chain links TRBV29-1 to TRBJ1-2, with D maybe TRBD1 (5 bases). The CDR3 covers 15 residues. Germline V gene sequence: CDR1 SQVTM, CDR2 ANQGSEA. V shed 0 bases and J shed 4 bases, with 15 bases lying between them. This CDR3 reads CSVEEQRKRGYGYTF. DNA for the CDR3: TGCAGCGTTGAAGAGCAACGGAAGAGGGGCTATGGCTACACCTTC.

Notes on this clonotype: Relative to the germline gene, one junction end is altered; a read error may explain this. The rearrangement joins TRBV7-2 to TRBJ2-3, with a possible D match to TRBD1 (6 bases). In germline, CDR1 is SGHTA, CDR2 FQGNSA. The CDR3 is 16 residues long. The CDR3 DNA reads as TGTGCCGGCAGCCCCCCAGGGACATGGATCACAGATACGCAGTATTTT. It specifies CAGSPPGTWITDTQYF.

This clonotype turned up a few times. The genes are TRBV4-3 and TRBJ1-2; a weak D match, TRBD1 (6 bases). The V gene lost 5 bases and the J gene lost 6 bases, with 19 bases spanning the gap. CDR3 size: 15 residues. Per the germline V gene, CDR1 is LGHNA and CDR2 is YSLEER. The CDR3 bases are TGCGCCAGCAGCTTGATAGGGGGGGGGAGAGATGGCTACACCTTC. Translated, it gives CASSLIGGGRDGYTF.

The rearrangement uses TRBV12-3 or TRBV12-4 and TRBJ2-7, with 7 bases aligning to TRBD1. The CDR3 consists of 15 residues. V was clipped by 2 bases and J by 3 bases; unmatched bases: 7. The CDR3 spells CASSLPTTGHYEQYF. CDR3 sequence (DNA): TGTGCCAGCAGTTTACCGACGACAGGGCACTACGAGCAGTACTTC.

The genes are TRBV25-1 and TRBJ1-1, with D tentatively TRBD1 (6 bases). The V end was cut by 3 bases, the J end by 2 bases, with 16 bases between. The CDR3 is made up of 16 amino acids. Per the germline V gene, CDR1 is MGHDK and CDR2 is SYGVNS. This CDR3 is CASSDYPRGANTEAFF. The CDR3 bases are TGTGCCAGCAGTGATTACCCTCGGGGGGCAAACACTGAAGCTTTCTTT.

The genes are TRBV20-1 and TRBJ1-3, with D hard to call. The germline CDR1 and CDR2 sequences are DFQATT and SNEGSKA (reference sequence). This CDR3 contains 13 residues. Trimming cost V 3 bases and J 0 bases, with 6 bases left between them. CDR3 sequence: CSASEISGNTIYF. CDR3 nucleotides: TGCAGTGCTAGCGAAATCTCTGGAAACACCATATATTTT.

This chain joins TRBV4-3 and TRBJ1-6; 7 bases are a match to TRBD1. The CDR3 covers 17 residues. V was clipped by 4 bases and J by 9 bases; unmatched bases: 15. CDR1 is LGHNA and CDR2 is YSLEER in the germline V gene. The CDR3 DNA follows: TGCGCCAGCAGCCGAAAAACGGACAGGCTAATAAGTTCACCCCTCCACTTT. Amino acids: CASSRKTDRLISSPLHF.

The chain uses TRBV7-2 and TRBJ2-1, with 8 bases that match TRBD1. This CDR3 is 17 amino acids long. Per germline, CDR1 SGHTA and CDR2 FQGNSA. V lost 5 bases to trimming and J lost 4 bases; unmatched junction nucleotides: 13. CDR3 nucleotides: TGTGCCAGCAGCCTCCGGACAGGGCCGAACTTATACAATGAGCAGTTCTTC. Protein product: CASSLRTGPNLYNEQFF.

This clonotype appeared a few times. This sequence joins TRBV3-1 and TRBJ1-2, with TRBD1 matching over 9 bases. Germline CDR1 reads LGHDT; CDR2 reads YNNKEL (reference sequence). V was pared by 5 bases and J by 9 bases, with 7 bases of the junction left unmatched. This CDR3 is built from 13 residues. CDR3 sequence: CASSFGQGRSYTF. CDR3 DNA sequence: TGTGCCAGCAGCTTCGGACAGGGGAGAAGCTACACCTTC.